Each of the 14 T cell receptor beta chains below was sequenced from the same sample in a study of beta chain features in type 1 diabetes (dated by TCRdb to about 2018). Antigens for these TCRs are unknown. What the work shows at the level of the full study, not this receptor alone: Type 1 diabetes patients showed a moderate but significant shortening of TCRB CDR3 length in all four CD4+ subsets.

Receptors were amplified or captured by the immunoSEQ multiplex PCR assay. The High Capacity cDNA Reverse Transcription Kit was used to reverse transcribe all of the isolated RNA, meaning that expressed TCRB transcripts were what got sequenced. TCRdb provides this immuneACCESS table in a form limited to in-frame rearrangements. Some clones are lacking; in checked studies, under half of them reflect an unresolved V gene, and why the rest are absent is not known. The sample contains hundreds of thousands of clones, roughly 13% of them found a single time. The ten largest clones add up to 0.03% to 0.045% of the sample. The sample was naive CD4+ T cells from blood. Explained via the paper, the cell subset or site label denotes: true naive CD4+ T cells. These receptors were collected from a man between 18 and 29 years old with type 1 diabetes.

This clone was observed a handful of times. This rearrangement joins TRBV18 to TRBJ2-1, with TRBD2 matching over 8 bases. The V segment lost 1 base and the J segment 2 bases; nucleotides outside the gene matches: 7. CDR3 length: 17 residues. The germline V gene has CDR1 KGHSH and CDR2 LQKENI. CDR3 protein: CASSPRGGSGTYNEQFF. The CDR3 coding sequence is TGTGCCAGCTCACCACGAGGCGGTAGCGGGACCTACAATGAGCAGTTCTTC.

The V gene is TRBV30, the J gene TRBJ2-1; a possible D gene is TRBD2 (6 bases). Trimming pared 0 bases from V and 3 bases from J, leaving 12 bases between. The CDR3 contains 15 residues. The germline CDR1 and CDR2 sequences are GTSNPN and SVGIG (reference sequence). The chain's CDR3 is CAWSVLALDYNEQFF. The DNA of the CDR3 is TGTGCCTGGAGTGTACTAGCACTGGACTACAATGAGCAGTTCTTC.

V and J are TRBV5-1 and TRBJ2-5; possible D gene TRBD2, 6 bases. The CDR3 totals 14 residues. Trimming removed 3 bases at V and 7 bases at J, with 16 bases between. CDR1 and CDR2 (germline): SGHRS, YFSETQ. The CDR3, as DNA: TGCGCCAGCAGCTCTACCGGGGGTTGGGCGACCCAGTACTTC. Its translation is CASSSTGGWATQYF.

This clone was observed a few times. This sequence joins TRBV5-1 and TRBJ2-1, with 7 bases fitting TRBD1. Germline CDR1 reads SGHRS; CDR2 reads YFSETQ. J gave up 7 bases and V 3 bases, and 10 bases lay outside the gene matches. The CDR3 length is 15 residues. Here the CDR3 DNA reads TGCGCCAGCAGCTGGACCGGGACAGCCACAAATGAGCAGTTCTTC. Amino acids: CASSWTGTATNEQFF. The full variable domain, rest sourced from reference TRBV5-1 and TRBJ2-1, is KAGVTQTPRYLIKTRGQQVTLSCSPISGHRSVSWYQQTPGQGLQFLFEYFSETQRNKGNFPGRFSGRQFSNSRSEMNVSTLELGDSALYLCASSWTGTATNEQFFGPGTRLTVL.

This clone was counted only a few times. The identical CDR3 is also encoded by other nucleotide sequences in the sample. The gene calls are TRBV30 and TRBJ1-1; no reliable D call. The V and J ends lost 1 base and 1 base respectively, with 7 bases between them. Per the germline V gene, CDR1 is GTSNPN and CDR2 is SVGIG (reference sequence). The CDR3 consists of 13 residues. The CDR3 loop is CAWSGVGNTEAFF. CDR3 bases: TGTGCCTGGAGTGGGGTTGGGAACACTGAAGCTTTCTTT.

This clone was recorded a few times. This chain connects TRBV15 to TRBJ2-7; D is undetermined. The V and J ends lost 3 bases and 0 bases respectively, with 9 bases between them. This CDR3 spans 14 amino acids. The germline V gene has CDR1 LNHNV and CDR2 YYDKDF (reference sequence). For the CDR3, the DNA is TGTGCCACCAGCAGTGTCCTGATCTCCTACGAGCAGTACTTC. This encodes CATSSVLISYEQYF.

The CDR3 loop reads CASSAETGYGPQHF. In nucleotides, the CDR3 is TGTGCCAGCAGTGCCGAGACAGGGTATGGACCCCAGCATTTT. This chain connects TRBV2 to TRBJ1-5, with 7 bases identical to TRBD1. Germline V gene sequence: CDR1 SNHLY, CDR2 FYNNEI. The CDR3 is 14 residues long. V trimming: 4 bases; J trimming: 10 bases; junction bases outside the gene matches: 10.

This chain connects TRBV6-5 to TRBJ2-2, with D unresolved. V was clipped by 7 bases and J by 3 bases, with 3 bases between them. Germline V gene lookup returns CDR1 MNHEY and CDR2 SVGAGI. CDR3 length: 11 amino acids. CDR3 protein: CASIYTGELFF. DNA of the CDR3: TGTGCCAGCATCTACACCGGGGAGCTGTTTTTT.

The CDR3 reads CASSLARQDTGELFF. As DNA, the CDR3 is TGCGCCAGCAGCTTGGCCCGACAGGATACCGGGGAGCTGTTTTTT. The genes are TRBV5-1 and TRBJ2-2; TRBD1 is a possible D gene (6 bases). The germline V gene has CDR1 SGHRS and CDR2 YFSETQ. This CDR3 is built from 15 residues. Trimming shortened V by 0 bases and J by 5 bases, and 11 bases separated the two germline ends.

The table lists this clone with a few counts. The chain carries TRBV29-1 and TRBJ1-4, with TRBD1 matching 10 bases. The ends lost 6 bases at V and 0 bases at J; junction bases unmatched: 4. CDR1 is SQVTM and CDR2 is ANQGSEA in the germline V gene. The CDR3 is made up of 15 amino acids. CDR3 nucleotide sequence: TGCAGCGTGGGGACAGGGGCATCAACTAATGAAAAACTGTTTTTT. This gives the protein CSVGTGASTNEKLFF. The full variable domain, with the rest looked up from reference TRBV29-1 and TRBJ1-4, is SAVISQKPSRDICQRGTSLTIQCQVDSQVTMMFWYRQQPGQSLTLIATANQGSEATYESGFVIDKFPISRPNLTFSTLTVSNMSPEDSSIYLCSVGTGASTNEKLFFGSGTQLSVL.

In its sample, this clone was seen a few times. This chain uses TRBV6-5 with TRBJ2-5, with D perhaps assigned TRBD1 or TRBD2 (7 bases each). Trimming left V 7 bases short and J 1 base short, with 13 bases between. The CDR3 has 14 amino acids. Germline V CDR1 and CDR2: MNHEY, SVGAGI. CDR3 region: CASTAGDSQETQYF. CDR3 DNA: TGTGCCAGCACTGCGGGGGACAGCCAAGAGACCCAGTACTTC.

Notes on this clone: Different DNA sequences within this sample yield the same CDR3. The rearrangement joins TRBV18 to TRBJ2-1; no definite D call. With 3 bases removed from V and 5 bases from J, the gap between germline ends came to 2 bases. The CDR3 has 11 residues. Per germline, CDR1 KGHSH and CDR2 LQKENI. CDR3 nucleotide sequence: TGTGCCAGCTCACCGAACAATGAGCAGTTCTTC. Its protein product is CASSPNNEQFF.

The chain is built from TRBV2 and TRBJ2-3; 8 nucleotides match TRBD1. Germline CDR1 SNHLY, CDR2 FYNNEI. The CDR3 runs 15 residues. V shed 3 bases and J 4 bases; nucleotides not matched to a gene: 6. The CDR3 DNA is TGTGCCAGCAGTGATAGGGCGGGACAGGCAGATACGCAGTATTTT. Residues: CASSDRAGQADTQYF.

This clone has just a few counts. The chain's CDR3 is CAWSVGGYTYEQYF. In DNA form, the CDR3 reads TGTGCCTGGAGTGTTGGCGGGTATACCTACGAGCAGTACTTC. J is TRBJ2-7 and V is TRBV30; possible D gene TRBD2, 5 bases. V was trimmed by 0 bases and J by 2 bases, leaving 11 bases between them. The CDR3 consists of 14 residues. Germline CDR1 and CDR2: GTSNPN and SVGIG (reference sequence).